Listed here are 20 T cell receptor beta chains from one sample, sequenced in a study of siplizumab effects on memory and regulatory T cells. Profiling relied on immunoSEQ multiplex PCR, and the TCRdb table lists in-frame clones only, not all of them. This repertoire shows over 85,000 clones, over 85% found once; its top ten account for 5% to 7%. Specimen: CD8+ T cells sorted from blood. These receptors were obtained from a human donor in good health.

The chain has TRBV2 and TRBJ1-2; D is unclear. Trimming took off 2 bases at V and 0 bases at J, with 7 bases between the two ends. CDR3 length: 14 amino acids. The germline V gene encodes CDR1 SNHLY and CDR2 FYNNEI. The DNA of the CDR3 is TGTGCCAGCAGTGAACAGAACACTAACTATGGCTACACCTTC. It specifies CASSEQNTNYGYTF.

This clone was observed once. The same CDR3 arises from other DNA sequences in this sample as well. The chain recombines TRBV6-5 with TRBJ1-1; D unresolved. The CDR3 is 12 residues long. Trimming removed 5 bases from V and 1 base from J, with 5 bases in between. Germline V gene data show CDR1 as MNHEY and CDR2 as SVGAGI. The CDR3 nucleotides are TGTGCCAGCAGTCCGGGGAACACTGAAGCTTTCTTT. This encodes CASSPGNTEAFF.

The J gene is TRBJ2-1, the V gene TRBV7-3; TRBD1 might be the D (6 bases). Germline V gives CDR1 SGHTA, CDR2 FQGTGA. The CDR3 runs to 15 residues. The germline V and J ends were trimmed by 4 bases and 4 bases, with 14 bases remaining between them. CDR3 protein: CASSSAGAGYNEQFF. In DNA, the CDR3 is TGTGCCAGCAGCTCAGCAGGGGCGGGTTACAATGAGCAGTTCTTC.

This chain uses TRBV14 with TRBJ2-7; 9 bases line up with TRBD1. Germline V gene lookup returns CDR1 SGHDN and CDR2 FVKESK. CDR3 length: 13 residues. J was trimmed by 3 bases and V by 4 bases; bases with no gene match: 1. CDR3: CASSRDRVYEQYF. In DNA form, the CDR3 reads TGTGCCAGCAGCCGGGACAGGGTCTACGAGCAGTACTTC.

The rearrangement links TRBV27 to TRBJ2-7; 9 bases line up with TRBD2. V shed 5 bases, J shed 0 bases, and the junction held 5 bases outside the gene matches. Germline values: CDR1 MNHEY, CDR2 SMNVEV (reference sequence). The CDR3 has 15 amino acids. The CDR3 loop is CASSVLAGTSYEQYF. In nucleotides, the CDR3 is TGTGCCAGCAGTGTTCTAGCGGGGACCTCCTACGAGCAGTACTTC.

The J gene is TRBJ2-1, the V gene TRBV12-5; 14 nucleotides match TRBD2. CDR3 length: 15 residues. V was clipped by 5 bases and J by 9 bases; unmatched bases: 6. Germline CDR1 reads LGHNT; CDR2 reads FRNRAP. The CDR3: CASGPGLAGGGEQFF. CDR3 sequence (DNA): TGTGCTAGTGGTCCCGGACTAGCGGGAGGAGGTGAGCAGTTCTTC.

The chain joins TRBV9 to TRBJ2-3; weak D call: TRBD2 (6 bases). The V end lost 4 bases, the J end lost 2 bases, and 20 bases lay between the germline ends. Germline-derived CDR1 and CDR2 are SGDLS and YYNGEE. The CDR3 is 17 residues long. CDR3 sequence reads: CASSLAVGSGITDTQYF. CDR3 in DNA: TGTGCCAGCAGCCTCGCGGTTGGTAGCGGTATCACAGATACGCAGTATTTT.

The V gene is TRBV7-6, the J gene TRBJ2-3, with TRBD2 identical over 9 bases. The CDR3 is 17 amino acids. Germline CDR1 SGHVS, CDR2 FNYEAQ. V was pared by 1 base and J by 0 bases, with 5 bases of the junction left unmatched. The CDR3 reads CASSLEPSGDSTDTQYF. CDR3 DNA sequence: TGTGCCAGCAGCTTAGAGCCTAGCGGGGACAGCACAGATACGCAGTATTTT.

This chain joins TRBV11-1 and TRBJ2-1; 11 nucleotides line up with TRBD2. This CDR3 has 16 amino acids. Trimming removed 5 bases from V and 8 bases from J; junction bases left unmatched: 11. The germline CDR1 and CDR2 sequences are SGHAT and FQDESV (reference sequence). CDR3 sequence reads: CASSAQTSGSNHEQFF. CDR3 nucleotides: TGTGCCAGCAGCGCGCAAACTAGCGGGAGTAACCATGAGCAGTTCTTC.

The chain employs TRBV6-5 and TRBJ1-1; D uncertain. Trimming cost V 0 bases and J 11 bases, with 13 bases left between them. The germline V gene encodes CDR1 MNHEY and CDR2 SVGAGI. The CDR3 extends over 13 amino acids. CDR3 coding DNA: TGTGCCAGCAGTTACTCGTCGGCAGCCAAGGCTTTCTTT. Residues: CASSYSSAAKAFF.

DNA for the CDR3: TGTGCCAGCAGCGCCAGACTAGTCTCCTACGAGCAGTACTTC. It codes for CASSARLVSYEQYF. The chain combines TRBV11-3 with TRBJ2-7, with TRBD2 as a possible D gene (6 bases). This CDR3 spans 14 amino acids. The germline V gene encodes CDR1 SGHNT and CDR2 YENEEA. V lost 5 bases and J lost 0, with 11 bases in between.

The V call is TRBV6-1, the J call TRBJ2-7; a possible D gene is TRBD2 (6 bases). The germline V gene has CDR1 MNHNS and CDR2 SASEGT. The CDR3 covers 15 residues. The V gene lost 2 bases and the J gene lost 4 bases, with 15 bases spanning the gap. CDR3 bases: TGTGCCAGCAGTGAACTAAGCGGGCGGGCATACGAGCAGTACTTC. Encoded protein: CASSELSGRAYEQYF.

The chain joins TRBV9 to TRBJ1-2; the match to TRBD1 covers 10 bases. The CDR3 sequence is 12 residues long. Losses at the gene ends were 3 bases for V and 11 bases for J; bases not matched to a gene: 4. Germline loops: CDR1 SGDLS, CDR2 YYNGEE. CDR3 residues: CASSGTDRGYTF. As DNA, the CDR3 is TGTGCCAGCAGCGGAACGGACAGGGGGTACACCTTC. The variable domain in full, completed from reference TRBV9 and TRBJ1-2, reads DSGVTQTPKHLITATGQRVTLRCSPRSGDLSVYWYQQSLDQGLQFLIQYYNGEERAKGNILERFSAQQFPDLHSELNLSSLELGDSALYFCASSGTDRGYTFGSGTRLTVV.

V and J are TRBV5-1 and TRBJ2-7; 9 positions match TRBD1. Germline CDR1 and CDR2: SGHRS and YFSETQ. V trimming: 2 bases; J trimming: 4 bases; junction bases outside the gene matches: 7. The CDR3 runs 15 residues. The CDR3 DNA follows: TGCGCCAGCAGCTTCACGGGACAGGGCGTTTACGAGCAGTACTTC. It yields the protein CASSFTGQGVYEQYF.

CDR3 nucleotides: TGTGCCAGCAGTTTAATCGCGGGGAGAGGGTTTTACGAGCAGTACTTC. This gives the protein CASSLIAGRGFYEQYF. The chain combines TRBV27 with TRBJ2-7; TRBD2 might be the D (6 bases). Germline loops: CDR1 MNHEY, CDR2 SMNVEV (reference sequence). Trimming pared 2 bases from V and 4 bases from J, leaving 18 bases between. The CDR3 runs to 16 residues.

The genes are TRBV27 and TRBJ1-1, with 10 bases lining up with TRBD1. The V gene's germline CDR1 is MNHEY and CDR2 SMNVEV (reference sequence). Losses at the gene ends were 4 bases for V and 2 bases for J; bases not matched to a gene: 7. This CDR3 spans 16 amino acids. The CDR3 loop is CASSSRDRGINTEAFF. As DNA, the CDR3 is TGTGCCAGCAGTTCCCGGGACAGGGGAATCAACACTGAAGCTTTCTTT.

This rearrangement joins TRBV2 to TRBJ2-7; D ambiguous. The CDR3 loop spans 13 amino acids. Germline assignment: CDR1 SNHLY and CDR2 FYNNEI. Trimming took off 6 bases at V and 0 bases at J, with 9 bases between the two ends. CDR3 sequence (DNA): TGTGCCAGCAGCGCGACCGCCTCCTACGAGCAGTACTTC. It yields the protein CASSATASYEQYF. Full variable domain (outside the CDR3, taken from reference TRBV2 and TRBJ2-7): EPEVTQTPSHQVTQMGQEVILRCVPISNHLYFYWYRQILGQKVEFLVSFYNNEISEKSEIFDDQFSVERPDGSNFTLKIRSTKLEDSAMYFCASSATASYEQYFGPGTRLTVT.

This clone was seen a few times. This chain connects TRBV30 to TRBJ1-1; D is perhaps TRBD1 (5 bases). Germline CDR1 is GTSNPN and CDR2 is SVGIG (reference sequence). V shed 1 base and J shed 2 bases, with 8 bases lying between them. The CDR3 has 13 amino acids. The CDR3 loop reads CAWSAGINTEAFF. The CDR3 nucleotides read TGTGCCTGGAGTGCAGGGATAAACACTGAAGCTTTCTTT.

The rearrangement uses TRBV21-1 and TRBJ2-7; the table's D call, TRBD2, has no DNA check behind it. TRBV21-1 is a pseudogene segment. CDR3 size: 17 residues. The CDR3 loop reads CASSKASGKTSFYEQYF. The CDR3 nucleotides are TGTGCCAGCAGCAAAGCCTCAGGCAAAACTAGCTTCTACGAGCAGTACTTC.

This chain joins TRBV9 and TRBJ2-3, with 15 bases matching TRBD2. This CDR3 comprises 18 residues. CDR1 and CDR2 (germline): SGDLS, YYNGEE. The V gene end was trimmed by 4 bases and the J gene end by 3 bases; junction bases not matched to a gene: 9. The CDR3 DNA is TGTGCCAGCAGCCACGGACTAGCGGGGGGGCCTCGGACAGATACGCAGTATTTT. Its translation is CASSHGLAGGPRTDTQYF.